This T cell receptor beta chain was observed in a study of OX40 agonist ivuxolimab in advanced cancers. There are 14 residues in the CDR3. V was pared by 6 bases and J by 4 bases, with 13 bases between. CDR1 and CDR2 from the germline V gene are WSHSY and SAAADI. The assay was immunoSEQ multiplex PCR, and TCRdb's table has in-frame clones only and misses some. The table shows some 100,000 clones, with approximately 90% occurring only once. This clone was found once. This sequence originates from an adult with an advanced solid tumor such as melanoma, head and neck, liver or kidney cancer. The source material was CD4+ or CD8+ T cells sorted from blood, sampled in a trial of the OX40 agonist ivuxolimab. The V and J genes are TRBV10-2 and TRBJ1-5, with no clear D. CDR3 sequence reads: CASSASSLNQPQHF. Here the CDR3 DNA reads TGCGCCAGCAGCGCCTCGTCGCTAAATCAGCCCCAGCATTTT.